Described below is a single T cell receptor (beta chain) sequence and its context. Its antigen remains unidentified. Base qualities are not recorded, but no much larger clone differs from it by a single base. Sequences MNHEY (CDR1) and SVGAGI (CDR2) are obtained from the germline V gene. The CDR3, cysteine through phenylalanine, is 15 amino acids long. Just the 45-base CDR3 DNA is kept, in frame starting at base 1. V and J are trimmed by 8 bases and 1 base, and the gene matches miss 7 bases of the junction. These data are taken from a study of blood T cell repertoires in COVID-19 (TCRdb year 2020). General notes on the study: Collaborator samples came from the United States, Italy and Spain and covered acute and convalescent phases of COVID-19. The material from the prospective study consisted of cDNA or gDNA derived from T cells, B-cell-depleted T cells, or PBMCs. The dataset comprised deeply sampled blood TCRbeta repertoires from subjects exposed to, actively infected with, or recovered from COVID-19. The repertoires were released in a freely available public database meant as a resource for research on the immune response to SARS-CoV-2. The samples were drawn from two sources: the first 160 participants of the ongoing ImmuneRACE study, and 950 to 1,500 subjects contributed by 6 global collaborators. The sample metadata nearly always contained a de-identified subject ID, COVID-19 status, age in years and sex. HLA class I and class II types, where available, came from metadata supplied by the sample provider rather than from assay-based typing.

Enrolling through a virtual design, the prospective study's participants ranged in age from about 18 to 89 years and lived across approximately 25 United States geographic areas. To assign participants to cohorts, the prospective study relied on clinical history that participants themselves reported in a screening survey and a study questionnaire. Mobile phlebotomists in the prospective study collected whole blood, serum and a nasopharyngeal or oropharyngeal swab from every participant. Participants in the prospective study had the option to provide additional blood draws and questionnaires over a roughly two-month period. Before DNA extraction, blood samples from the prospective study were shipped at room temperature or frozen. TCRbeta CDR3 regions were amplified from genomic DNA using the immunoSEQ Assay, a bias-controlled multiplex PCR. In the authors' own workflow: Within the assay, amplification of reference gene primers was used to estimate how many nucleated cells each sample contained. To quantify the absolute abundance of each unique TCRbeta CDR3 rearrangement, sequence reads were collapsed and filtered. For each sample, productive Simpson clonality was calculated as the square root of Simpson's diversity index across productive rearrangements. What TCRdb holds here is the immuneACCESS table cut down to in-frame rearrangements. Part of the clones is not present; checked against another copy, under half of the missing clones reflect an unresolved V gene, and the others are unexplained. V and J calls and clone size are copied from that table; D and trimming were computed from the DNA. Within this sample are 350,000 or so clones, with about 86% of them counted one time only. The ten largest make up about 4% of the sample.

Paper-wide results and their limitations: The amount of clinical and demographic metadata varied by source and participant and was provided uncurated.

The rearranged segments are TRBV6-5 and TRBJ2-2; 7 central bases correspond to TRBD1. The receptor's source is a woman aged 35 to 49 with acute COVID-19. Sequenced input: PBMCs or T cells enriched from blood (not recorded which). DNA sequence: TGTGCCAGCCTCGAGGCAGGGGGGAACACCGGGGAGCTGTTTTTT. It translates as CASLEAGGNTGELFF.